The 5 T cell receptor beta chains below were found in one sample sequenced in a study of blood T cell repertoires in COVID-19. The table came from immunoSEQ multiplex PCR; TCRdb's copy has only in-frame clones and leaves some out. The profile shows around 110,000 clones, 83% of them singletons. The sequencing input was peripheral blood. The receptors come from a man aged 30 to 45 with acute or convalescent COVID-19.

The chain recombines TRBV19 with TRBJ2-1, with 8 nucleotides matching TRBD2. Per germline, CDR1 LNHDA and CDR2 SQIVND (reference sequence). J was trimmed by 6 bases and V by 4 bases; bases with no gene match: 5. CDR3 length equals 14 residues. CDR3 DNA sequence: TGTGCCAGTAGTACCCCCGGGACTAGCAATGAGCAGTTCTTC. Encoded protein: CASSTPGTSNEQFF.

The V call is TRBV10-3, the J call TRBJ2-3, with D possibly matching TRBD2 (6 bases). Germline V gene lookup returns CDR1 ENHRY and CDR2 SYGVKD. The CDR3 contains 15 residues. Trimming removed 4 bases from V and 2 bases from J, with 13 bases in between. CDR3 DNA sequence: TGTGCCATCAGTGTCGGGGGAGCACTCACAGATACGCAGTATTTT. It specifies CAISVGGALTDTQYF.

The J gene is TRBJ2-2, the V gene TRBV5-1, with 11 nucleotides matching TRBD2. V shed 0 bases and J 10 bases; nucleotides not matched to a gene: 5. Germline CDR1 is SGHRS and CDR2 is YFSETQ. CDR3 size: 15 residues. This chain's CDR3 is CASSLVAGGYPELFF. CDR3 nucleotide sequence: TGCGCCAGCAGCTTGGTAGCGGGAGGGTATCCGGAGCTGTTTTTT.

The count of this clone is one. The chain employs TRBV7-8 and TRBJ2-6; the D is unclear. Germline assignment: CDR1 SGHVS and CDR2 FQNEAQ. The CDR3 is made up of 17 amino acids. Trimming shortened V by 5 bases and J by 0 bases, and 14 bases separated the two germline ends. CDR3 DNA: TGTGCCAGCAGCCCCCACTCAGGCATCTCTGGGGCCAACGTCCTGACTTTC. Translated: CASSPHSGISGANVLTF.

The CDR3, as DNA: TGTGCCAGCAGCCAAGTTTGGGGGCAGGAGACCCAGTACTTC. Translating it yields CASSQVWGQETQYF. The chain recombines TRBV4-2 with TRBJ2-5; weak D call: TRBD1 (6 bases). CDR1 and CDR2 from the germline V gene are LGHNA and YNFKEQ. The V gene lost 1 base and the J gene lost 5 bases, with 11 bases spanning the gap. This CDR3 spans 14 amino acids.